These 16 T cell receptor beta chains were sequenced from one sample in a study of cytomegalovirus exposure and HLA in healthy donors. It was with 60 Vbeta and 13 Jbeta primers that the PCR ran. Method: immunoSEQ multiplex PCR; TCRdb's copy keeps in-frame clones and lacks some. The sample lists about 55,000 clones, 70% to 75% seen once, with under 45% in the top ten. The specimen sequenced was PBMCs. These receptors came from a man in his forties in good health and CMV-seropositive.

This chain joins TRBV23-1 and TRBJ1-5; D remains unclear. TRBV23-1 is an ORF, with its function uncertain. This CDR3 has 15 residues. V lost 4 bases to trimming and J lost 1 base, with 11 bases between them. This chain's CDR3 is CASSLTGKSNQPQHF. The DNA of the CDR3 is TGCGCCAGCAGTCTGACGGGAAAGAGCAATCAGCCCCAGCATTTT.

V and J are TRBV29-1 and TRBJ1-2; D is perhaps TRBD1 (5 bases). Germline CDR1 is SQVTM and CDR2 is ANQGSEA. V gave up 1 base and J gave up 3 bases, with 6 bases separating them. CDR3 size: 12 residues. For the CDR3, the DNA is TGCAGCGTTGAAGGGGGCGACTATGGCTACACCTTC. Translating gives CSVEGGDYGYTF.

The chain has TRBV6-1 and TRBJ2-1, with TRBD2 matching over 11 bases. CDR3 length equals 15 residues. Trimming cost V 8 bases and J 4 bases; bases outside gene matches: 7. Germline assignment: CDR1 MNHNS and CDR2 SASEGT. CDR3 residues: CASSLSGGAYNEQFF. Here the CDR3 DNA reads TGTGCCAGCTCACTTAGCGGGGGGGCATACAATGAGCAGTTCTTC.

The gene calls are TRBV5-5 and TRBJ2-7; 7 nucleotides line up with TRBD1. Germline lookup yields CDR1 SGHKS and CDR2 YYEKEE (reference sequence). CDR3 length: 14 amino acids. Trimming at V came to 1 base and at J to 5 bases, leaving 6 bases not matched to a gene. The CDR3 nucleotides read TGTGCCAGCAGCTTGAGGCAGGGGGACGACGAGCAGTACTTC. It yields the protein CASSLRQGDDEQYF.

The rearrangement joins TRBV29-1 to TRBJ2-3; 7 positions match TRBD1. J lost 3 bases, V lost 4 bases, and 7 bases had no gene match. Germline V gene data show CDR1 as SQVTM and CDR2 as ANQGSEA. CDR3 length equals 14 residues. This CDR3 reads CSVVGTDRTDTQYF. The DNA of the CDR3 is TGCAGCGTTGTGGGTACGGACAGGACAGATACGCAGTATTTT.

The chain employs TRBV7-9 and TRBJ2-7; possible D gene TRBD1, 5 bases. The CDR3 is 16 amino acids. CDR1 is SEHNR and CDR2 is FQNEAQ in the germline V gene (reference sequence). V was shortened by 5 bases and J by 0 bases, with 17 bases between the two germline ends. The CDR3 region is CASSGRGTTASYEQYF. CDR3 in DNA: TGTGCCAGCAGCGGAAGGGGAACGACGGCCTCCTACGAGCAGTACTTC.

The chain combines TRBV7-8 with TRBJ1-6, with D unclear. The V end lost 2 bases, the J end lost 5 bases, and 7 bases lay between the germline ends. CDR1 is SGHVS and CDR2 is FQNEAQ in the germline V gene. The CDR3 has 14 residues. DNA of the CDR3: TGTGCCAGCAGCTTAAACATTGATAATTCACCCCTCCACTTT. It encodes CASSLNIDNSPLHF.

V and J are TRBV19 and TRBJ1-5, with D possibly matching TRBD1 (6 bases). Trimming cost V 5 bases and J 2 bases, with 13 bases left between them. The CDR3 runs to 15 residues. CDR1 is LNHDA and CDR2 is SQIVND in the germline V gene (reference sequence). CDR3 amino acids: CASSWTDSGNQPQHF. In DNA, the CDR3 is TGTGCCAGTAGTTGGACAGACAGCGGCAATCAGCCCCAGCATTTT.

This clone was detected only once. DNA of the CDR3: TGTGCCAGCAGCCTAGGACAGATGAACACTGAAGCTTTCTTT. It is translated as CASSLGQMNTEAFF. This sequence joins TRBV6-5 and TRBJ1-1; D may be TRBD1 (6 bases). The V gene lost 6 bases and the J gene lost 0 bases, with 11 bases spanning the gap. The V gene's germline CDR1 is MNHEY and CDR2 SVGAGI. This CDR3 is built from 14 residues.

This clone was seen only a few times. This chain uses TRBV9 with TRBJ2-2; 7 positions match TRBD2. Germline-derived CDR1 and CDR2 are SGDLS and YYNGEE. The V and J ends lost 1 base and 5 bases, in that order; junction bases with no gene match: 8. The CDR3 sequence is 16 residues long. The CDR3 loop reads CASSVSPAGSTGELFF. The CDR3 nucleotides are TGTGCCAGCAGCGTATCGCCAGCGGGGAGTACCGGGGAGCTGTTTTTT.

This clone was observed once. The J gene is TRBJ2-7, the V gene TRBV29-1; possibly TRBD1 for D (7 bases). The germline V and J ends were trimmed by 3 bases and 4 bases, with 10 bases remaining between them. CDR1 is SQVTM, CDR2 ANQGSEA, per germline. The CDR3 runs 12 residues. The chain's CDR3 is CSVDQGGYEQYF. CDR3 coding DNA: TGCAGCGTTGACCAGGGGGGTTACGAGCAGTACTTC.

The chain has TRBV7-9 and TRBJ2-7; 15 nucleotides agree with TRBD2. CDR1 is SEHNR and CDR2 is FQNEAQ in the germline V gene (reference sequence). CDR3 size: 18 residues. The V gene end was trimmed by 5 bases and the J gene end by 1 base; junction bases not matched to a gene: 9. CDR3 sequence reads: CASSPGLAGGWFSYEQYF. The DNA for the CDR3 is TGTGCCAGCAGCCCGGGACTAGCGGGGGGCTGGTTTTCCTACGAGCAGTACTTC. The full variable domain, with the rest looked up from reference TRBV7-9 and TRBJ2-7, is DTGVSQNPRHKITKRGQNVTFRCDPISEHNRLYWYRQTLGQGPEFLTYFQNEAQLEKSRLLSDRFSAERPKGSFSTLEIQRTEQGDSAMYLCASSPGLAGGWFSYEQYFGPGTRLTVT.

This chain links TRBV5-4 with TRBJ1-2; 7 bases match TRBD1. Unmatched junction bases numbered 1, after V lost 0 bases and J lost 2 bases. The CDR3 runs 14 residues. CDR1 and CDR2 from the germline V gene are SGHNT and YYREEE (reference sequence). The CDR3 DNA is TGTGCCAGCAGCTTGGACAGGGGAAACTATGGCTACACCTTC. As protein: CASSLDRGNYGYTF.

The genes are TRBV4-1 and TRBJ1-3; D ambiguous. Trimming cost V 4 bases and J 4 bases, with 17 bases left between them. Per germline, CDR1 MGHRA and CDR2 YSYEKL. The CDR3 runs 16 residues. The chain's CDR3 is CASSPGYEGKGNTIYF. Written as DNA, the CDR3 is TGCGCCAGCAGCCCGGGATATGAGGGCAAGGGAAACACCATATATTTT.

The J gene is TRBJ2-5, the V gene TRBV2, with TRBD2 matching 8 bases. Germline V gene lookup returns CDR1 SNHLY and CDR2 FYNNEI. The V gene end was trimmed by 4 bases and the J gene end by 5 bases; junction bases not matched to a gene: 12. The CDR3 is 16 residues long. The CDR3 coding sequence is TGTGCCAGCAGTGCGGGAGGGGCAGGTTTAGGGGAGACCCAGTACTTC. Amino acid sequence: CASSAGGAGLGETQYF.

The gene calls are TRBV2 and TRBJ2-7; TRBD2 matches 9 bases. CDR1 and CDR2 from the germline V gene are SNHLY and FYNNEI. This CDR3 is 15 amino acids long. With 9 bases clipped from V and 5 bases from J, the junction kept 14 bases outside the gene matches. CDR3 in amino acids: CASKASGGFLDEQYF. The CDR3 DNA reads TGTGCCAGTAAGGCGAGCGGGGGGTTTCTAGACGAGCAGTACTTC.